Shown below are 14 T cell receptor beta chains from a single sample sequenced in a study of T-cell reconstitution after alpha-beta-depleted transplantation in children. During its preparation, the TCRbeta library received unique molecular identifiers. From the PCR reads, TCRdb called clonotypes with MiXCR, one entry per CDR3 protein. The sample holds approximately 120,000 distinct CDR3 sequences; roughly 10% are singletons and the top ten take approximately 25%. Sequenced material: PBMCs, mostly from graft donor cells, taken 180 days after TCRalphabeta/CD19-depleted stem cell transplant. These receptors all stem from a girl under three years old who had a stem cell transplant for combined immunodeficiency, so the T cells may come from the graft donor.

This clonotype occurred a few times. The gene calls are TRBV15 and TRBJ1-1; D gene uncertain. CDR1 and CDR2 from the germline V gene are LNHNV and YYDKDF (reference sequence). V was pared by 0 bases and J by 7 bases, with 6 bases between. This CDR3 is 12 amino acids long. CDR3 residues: CATSRDFSEAFF. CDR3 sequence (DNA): TGTGCCACCAGCAGAGATTTCAGTGAAGCTTTCTTT. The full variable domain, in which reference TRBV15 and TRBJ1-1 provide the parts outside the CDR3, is DAMVIQNPRYQVTQFGKPVTLSCSQTLNHNVMYWYQQKSSQAPKLLFHYYDKDFNNEADTPDNFQSRRPNTSFCFLDIRSPGLGDTAMYLCATSRDFSEAFFGQGTRLTVV.

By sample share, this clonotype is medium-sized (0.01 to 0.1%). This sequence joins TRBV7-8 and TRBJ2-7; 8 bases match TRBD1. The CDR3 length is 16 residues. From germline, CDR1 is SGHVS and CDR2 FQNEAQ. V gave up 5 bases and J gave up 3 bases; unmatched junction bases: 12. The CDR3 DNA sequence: TGTGCCAGCAGCCCCCGAACCCCCGGACAGGGCTACGAGCAGTACTTC. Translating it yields CASSPRTPGQGYEQYF.

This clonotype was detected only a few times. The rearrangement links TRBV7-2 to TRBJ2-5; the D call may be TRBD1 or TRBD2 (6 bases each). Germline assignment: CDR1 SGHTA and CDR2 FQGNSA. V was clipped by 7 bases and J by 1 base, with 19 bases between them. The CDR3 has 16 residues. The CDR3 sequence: CASTHRRGTSQETQYF. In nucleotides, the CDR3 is TGTGCCAGCACCCATCGGAGGGGGACCTCCCAAGAGACCCAGTACTTC.

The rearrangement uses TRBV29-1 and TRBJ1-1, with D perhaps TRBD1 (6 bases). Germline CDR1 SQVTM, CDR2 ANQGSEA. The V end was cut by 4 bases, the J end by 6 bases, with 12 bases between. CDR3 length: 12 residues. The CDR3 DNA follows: TGCAGCGTTGGATGGGGGGCTTCTGAAGCTTTCTTT. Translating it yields CSVGWGASEAFF.

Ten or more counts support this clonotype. CDR3 region: CASSLAQRSRGYTF. The CDR3 DNA reads TGTGCCAGCAGCTTAGCGCAACGAAGTCGAGGCTACACCTTC. The chain links TRBV7-8 to TRBJ1-2; D is uncertain. This CDR3 region has 14 residues. Germline V gene lookup returns CDR1 SGHVS and CDR2 FQNEAQ. V dropped 0 bases and J dropped 8 bases, with 13 bases sitting between them.

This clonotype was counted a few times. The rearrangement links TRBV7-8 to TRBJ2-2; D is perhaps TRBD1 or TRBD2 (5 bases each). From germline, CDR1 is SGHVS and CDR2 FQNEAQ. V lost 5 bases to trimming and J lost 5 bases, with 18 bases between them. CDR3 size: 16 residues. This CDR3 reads CASSPREGPDTGELFF. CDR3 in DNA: TGTGCCAGCAGCCCTAGAGAGGGGCCAGATACCGGGGAGCTGTTTTTT.

As DNA, the CDR3 is TGTGCCAGCAGCCATACAGGGTTTGGGGAGACCCAGTACTTC. It yields the protein CASSHTGFGETQYF. The chain joins TRBV7-9 to TRBJ2-5, with D perhaps TRBD1 (6 bases). Germline loops: CDR1 SEHNR, CDR2 FQNEAQ (reference sequence). V was clipped by 5 bases and J by 5 bases, with 15 bases between them. The CDR3 has 14 amino acids.

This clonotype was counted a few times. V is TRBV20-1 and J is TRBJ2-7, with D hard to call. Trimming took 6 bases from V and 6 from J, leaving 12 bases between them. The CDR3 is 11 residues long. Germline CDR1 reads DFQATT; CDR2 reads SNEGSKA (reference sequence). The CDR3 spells CSALTRGEQYF. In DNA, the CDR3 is TGCAGTGCCCTCACGCGCGGCGAGCAGTACTTC.

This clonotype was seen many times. CDR3 loop: CASSLQGGNQPQHF. Here the CDR3 DNA reads TGTGCCAGCAGTTTACAGGGAGGCAATCAGCCCCAGCATTTT. The chain combines TRBV7-9 with TRBJ1-5; the D gene is possibly TRBD1 (6 bases). The CDR3 extends over 14 amino acids. The V end was cut by 6 bases, the J end by 2 bases, with 11 bases between. Germline loops: CDR1 SEHNR, CDR2 FQNEAQ (reference sequence).

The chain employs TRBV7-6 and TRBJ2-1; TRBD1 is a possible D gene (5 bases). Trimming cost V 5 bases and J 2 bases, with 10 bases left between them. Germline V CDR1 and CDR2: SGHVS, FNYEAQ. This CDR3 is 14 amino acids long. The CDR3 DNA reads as TGTGCCAGCAGCACCCAGGGAACCTACAATGAGCAGTTCTTC. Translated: CASSTQGTYNEQFF.

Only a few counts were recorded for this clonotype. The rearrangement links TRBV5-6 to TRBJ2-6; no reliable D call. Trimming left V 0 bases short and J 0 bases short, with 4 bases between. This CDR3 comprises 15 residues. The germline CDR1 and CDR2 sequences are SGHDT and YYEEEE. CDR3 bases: TGTGCCAGCAGCTTGGACAGCTCTGGGGCCAACGTCCTGACTTTC. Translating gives CASSLDSSGANVLTF.

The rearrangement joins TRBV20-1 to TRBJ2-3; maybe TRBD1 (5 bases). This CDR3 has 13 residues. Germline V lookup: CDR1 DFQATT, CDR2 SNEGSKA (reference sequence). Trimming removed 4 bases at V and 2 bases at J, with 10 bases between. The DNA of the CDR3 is TGCAGTGCTAACCGACAGTCCACAGATACGCAGTATTTT. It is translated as CSANRQSTDTQYF.

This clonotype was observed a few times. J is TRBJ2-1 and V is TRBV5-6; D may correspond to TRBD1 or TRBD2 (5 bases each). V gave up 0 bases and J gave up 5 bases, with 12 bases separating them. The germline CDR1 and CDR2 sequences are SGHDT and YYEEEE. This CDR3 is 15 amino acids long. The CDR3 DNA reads TGTGCCAGCAGCTTGGCTTCGGGACGACACAATGAGCAGTTCTTC. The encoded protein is CASSLASGRHNEQFF.

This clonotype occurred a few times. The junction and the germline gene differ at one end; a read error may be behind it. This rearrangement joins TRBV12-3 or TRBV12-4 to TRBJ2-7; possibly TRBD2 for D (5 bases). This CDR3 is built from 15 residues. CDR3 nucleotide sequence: TGTGCCAGCAGTTCCTCCCGACTACCTGGCCCTCAGACGGAGTTC. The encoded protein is CASSSSRLPGPQTEF.